This TCR beta chain derives from a study of blood T cell repertoires in COVID-19 (dated by TCRdb to 2020 to 2022). Notes on the research overall: Samples from collaborators originated in the United States, Italy and Spain and spanned both the acute and convalescent phases of COVID-19. The prospective study material was composed of cDNA or gDNA derived from T cells, B-cell-depleted T cells, or PBMCs. The sample metadata nearly always contained a de-identified subject ID, COVID-19 status, age in years and sex. The samples were drawn from the first 160 participants of the ongoing ImmuneRACE study and from 1,254 subjects provided by 6 global collaborators. The repertoires were made available in a free public database intended to serve as a resource for research on the immune response to SARS-CoV-2. HLA class I and class II types, where available, came from metadata supplied by the sample provider rather than from assay-based typing. The dataset comprised deeply sampled blood TCRbeta repertoires from subjects exposed to, actively infected with, or recovered from COVID-19. What the authors observed across the whole study: The quantity of clinical and demographic metadata differed by source and by participant and was supplied without curation.

Of note for this clone: What this receptor recognizes is not known. It has no much larger one-base neighbor in the sample; base qualities were not kept.

The collaborating institutions used their own protocols to collect whole blood in K2EDTA tubes. For TCRbeta analysis, collaborators shipped samples in one of three forms: frozen whole blood, isolated PBMCs, or DNA extracted from either of those sample types. TCRbeta CDR3 regions were amplified from genomic DNA using the immunoSEQ Assay, a bias-controlled multiplex PCR. As for the authors' bioinformatics: Nucleated cell counts per sample were estimated from amplification of reference gene primers within the assay. Sequence reads were collapsed and filtered to measure the absolute abundance of every unique TCRbeta CDR3 rearrangement. For each sample, productive Simpson clonality was calculated by taking the square root of Simpson's diversity index across productive rearrangements. TCRdb carries this immuneACCESS record with in-frame sequences only. Its versions omit some clonotypes, under half of them owing to an unresolved V gene in the studies checked, with the rest unexplained. D and trimming come from the DNA, and the V and J calls and clone size come from that table. This sample holds roughly 130,000 clones; roughly 82% were observed only once. The ten largest make up around 13% of the sample.

The origin of this receptor is an elderly man with acute or convalescent COVID-19. The specimen was peripheral blood.

The DNA reads TGTGCCAGCAGTAGACGAGGTGGACTGACGTCCTACAATGAGCAGTTCTTC. This encodes CASSRRGGLTSYNEQFF. The chain links TRBV14 with TRBJ2-1; the D region possibly corresponds to TRBD2 (5 bases align). Reading from cysteine to phenylalanine, the CDR3 counts 17 amino acids. Only the CDR3 DNA is retained, 51 bases long and in frame from the first base. The germline V gene specifies SGHDN as CDR1 and FVKESK as CDR2. V is clipped by 6 bases and J by 1 base, and the sequence between their germline boundaries is 19 bases long. The entire variable domain, with the stretches around the CDR3 drawn from the reference TRBV14 and TRBJ2-1 proteins, is EAGVTQFPSHSVIEKGQTVTLRCDPISGHDNLYWYRRVMGKEIKFLLHFVKESKQDESGMPNNRFLAERTGGTYSTLKVQPAELEDSGVYFCASSRRGGLTSYNEQFFGPGTRLTVL.